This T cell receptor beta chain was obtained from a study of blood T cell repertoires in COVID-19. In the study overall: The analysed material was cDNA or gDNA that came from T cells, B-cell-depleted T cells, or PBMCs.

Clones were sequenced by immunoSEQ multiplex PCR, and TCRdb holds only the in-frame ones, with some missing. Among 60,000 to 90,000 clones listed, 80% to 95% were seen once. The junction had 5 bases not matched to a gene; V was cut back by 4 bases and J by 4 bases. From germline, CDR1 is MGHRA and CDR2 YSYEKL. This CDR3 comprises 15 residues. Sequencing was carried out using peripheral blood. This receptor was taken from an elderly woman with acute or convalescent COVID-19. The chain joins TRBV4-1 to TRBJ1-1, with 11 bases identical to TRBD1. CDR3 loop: CASSLGQGAVTEAFF. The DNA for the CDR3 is TGCGCCAGCAGCCTTGGACAGGGGGCGGTCACTGAAGCTTTCTTT.